This T cell receptor beta chain was obtained from a study of blood T cells in healthy people across ages. Per germline, CDR1 SEHNR and CDR2 FQNEAQ (reference sequence). V trimming: 5 bases; J trimming: 1 base; junction bases outside the gene matches: 8. The CDR3 spans 16 residues. Next came a second PCR, run for about 7 to 12 cycles, which used a sample-barcoded 5' primer along with a J-beta primer mix. TCRdb reprocessed the 5' RACE reads via MiXCR and lists one record per CDR3 protein. In the table there are 1.5 million to 2 million distinct CDR3 sequences, about 28% of which are singletons. Material: blood. The TCR originated in a woman under 40 in good health. The chain is built from TRBV7-9 and TRBJ2-5; 9 nucleotides align to TRBD1. CDR3: CASSPRTGEGQETQYF. The DNA of the CDR3 is TGTGCCAGCAGCCCGAGGACAGGGGAAGGCCAAGAGACCCAGTACTTC. Full variable domain (remainder filled in from reference TRBV7-9 and TRBJ2-5): DTGVSQNPRHKITKRGQNVTFRCDPISEHNRLYWYRQTLGQGPEFLTYFQNEAQLEKSRLLSDRFSAERPKGSFSTLEIQRTEQGDSAMYLCASSPRTGEGQETQYFGPGTRLLVL.